Below, 32 T cell receptor beta chains from the same sample are listed, as sequenced in a study of response to subunit inactivated influenza vaccine (dated by TCRdb to 2016 to 2019). Libraries were made using RT-PCR. For sequencing, an Illumina HiSeq 2500 was employed. Using fastp at Q25 and MiXCR, TCRdb reprocessed the public reads and kept productive beta chains. Rows are unified per CDR3 protein, each entry keeping the most common DNA and genes. Here the sample has some 540,000 distinct CDR3 sequences; around 21% occur a single time. Of the sample, roughly 2.8% is held by the ten largest clones. This same sample was also taken into another study, of T cells expressing NK-cell markers. The second study also describes: TCR beta cDNA libraries were made by 5'RACE template switching that added a universal primer site and unique molecular identifiers.

The material was CD4+ T cells sorted from PBMCs, obtained 12 days after vaccination. The source is a man aged 45-65 years who received an inactivated influenza vaccine. Donor details come from another sample of the same person, matched by shared clones.

The V gene is TRBV7-2, the J gene TRBJ2-2, with no clear D. V was clipped by 5 bases and J by 0 bases, with 10 bases between them. The CDR3 is 15 amino acids. The germline V gene encodes CDR1 SGHTA and CDR2 FQGNSA. The CDR3 DNA follows: TGTGCCAGCAGCCTAGACACAGCGAACACCGGGGAGCTGTTTTTT. It codes for CASSLDTANTGELFF.

In this sample, this clonotype turned up a few times. V gene TRBV19 combines with J gene TRBJ2-2; D assignment may be TRBD1 or TRBD2 (5 bases each). The germline V gene encodes CDR1 LNHDA and CDR2 SQIVND (reference sequence). Trimming took off 1 base at V and 4 bases at J, with 10 bases between the two ends. The CDR3 sequence is 15 residues long. The CDR3 loop is CASSIVGTTTGELFF. The DNA of the CDR3 is TGTGCCAGTAGTATAGTAGGGACCACCACCGGGGAGCTGTTTTTT.

V usage is TRBV3-1 and J usage is TRBJ2-7, with D possibly TRBD1 on 6 matching bases. The CDR3 loop spans 18 amino acids. Germline lookup yields CDR1 LGHDT and CDR2 YNNKEL (reference sequence). Between the trimmed V and J ends, which lost 6 bases and 0 bases, there was a span of 24 bases. The DNA for the CDR3 is TGTGCCAGCAGTTTCCACGCACTTGGGGGCCAGAGCTCCTACGAGCAGTACTTC. This gives the protein CASSFHALGGQSSYEQYF.

The chain uses TRBV5-1 and TRBJ2-6; D is undetermined. Germline CDR1 and CDR2: SGHRS and YFSETQ. The CDR3 loop spans 17 amino acids. V was cut by 0 bases and J by 0 bases, with 10 bases left in between. CDR3 in DNA: TGCGCCAGCAGCTTGGGGCATGTGAGCTCTGGGGCCAACGTCCTGACTTTC. Protein sequence: CASSLGHVSSGANVLTF. The variable domain in full, completed from reference TRBV5-1 and TRBJ2-6, reads KAGVTQTPRYLIKTRGQQVTLSCSPISGHRSVSWYQQTPGQGLQFLFEYFSETQRNKGNFPGRFSGRQFSNSRSEMNVSTLELGDSALYLCASSLGHVSSGANVLTFGAGSRLTVL.

This chain uses TRBV5-1 with TRBJ1-4, with D tentatively TRBD1 (5 bases). The CDR3 runs 14 residues. Trimming cost V 4 bases and J 6 bases, with 13 bases left between them. From germline, CDR1 is SGHRS and CDR2 YFSETQ. In DNA form, the CDR3 reads TGCGCCAGCAGCCCCAACGGCAGGGATGAAAAACTGTTTTTT. The encoded protein is CASSPNGRDEKLFF.

There are a few counts of this clonotype. This chain uses TRBV10-3 with TRBJ2-7, with D hard to call. V gave up 10 bases and J gave up 6 bases, with 16 bases separating them. The CDR3 is 12 amino acids. Germline V gives CDR1 ENHRY, CDR2 SYGVKD. CDR3 region: CATSKLTGEQYF. CDR3 sequence (DNA): TGTGCCACCTCAAAATTGACGGGCGAGCAGTACTTC.

This clonotype has more than one count but fewer than ten. The rearrangement links TRBV20-1 to TRBJ2-3; D not certain. The V end lost 7 bases, the J end lost 1 base, and 9 bases lay between the germline ends. This CDR3 has 12 amino acids. The germline CDR1 and CDR2 sequences are DFQATT and SNEGSKA (reference sequence). CDR3 loop: CSVSAGTDTQYF. As DNA, the CDR3 is TGCAGTGTCTCGGCTGGCACAGATACGCAGTATTTT.

This chain connects TRBV9 to TRBJ1-5; TRBD1 agrees at 7 bases. Germline V gene data show CDR1 as SGDLS and CDR2 as YYNGEE. The CDR3 sequence is 15 residues long. The V segment lost 4 bases and the J segment 3 bases; nucleotides outside the gene matches: 7. The CDR3 loop reads CASSRQGGLNQPQHF. CDR3 DNA sequence: TGTGCCAGCAGCCGACAGGGTGGGCTCAATCAGCCCCAGCATTTT. The variable domain in full, completed from reference TRBV9 and TRBJ1-5, reads DSGVTQTPKHLITATGQRVTLRCSPRSGDLSVYWYQQSLDQGLQFLIQYYNGEERAKGNILERFSAQQFPDLHSELNLSSLELGDSALYFCASSRQGGLNQPQHFGDGTRLSIL.

The gene calls are TRBV12-3 or TRBV12-4 and TRBJ2-7, with D tentatively TRBD2 (5 bases). The CDR3 is 13 residues long. V was cut by 3 bases and J by 2 bases, with 8 bases left in between. CDR3 DNA: TGTGCCAGCAGTTTTTCGGGGACCTACGAGCAGTACTTC. Its protein is CASSFSGTYEQYF.

In its sample, this clonotype was seen many times. The gene calls are TRBV2 and TRBJ1-3; D not resolved. This CDR3 has 19 residues. V lost 9 bases and J lost 4, with 31 bases in between. CDR1 and CDR2 (germline): SNHLY, FYNNEI. The CDR3 reads CASNDGIIKRVANGNTIYF. The CDR3 DNA is TGTGCCAGTAACGACGGGATAATAAAAAGGGTGGCGAACGGAAACACCATATATTTT.

A few counts support this clonotype. V usage is TRBV2 and J usage is TRBJ2-7; D might be TRBD1 (5 bases). V dropped 10 bases and J dropped 4 bases, with 20 bases sitting between them. Germline lookup yields CDR1 SNHLY and CDR2 FYNNEI. The CDR3 covers 14 residues. The CDR3 protein is CATYRSSLRYEQYF. The DNA of the CDR3 is TGTGCCACCTACAGGAGTTCCTTGAGGTACGAGCAGTACTTC.

V is TRBV12-3 or TRBV12-4 and J is TRBJ1-1; D gene uncertain. V was trimmed by 6 bases and J by 1 base, leaving 12 bases between them. The CDR3 consists of 14 residues. CDR3 region: CASSPGNQNTEAFF. The CDR3 DNA sequence: TGTGCCAGCAGCCCCGGGAACCAGAACACTGAAGCTTTCTTT.

The chain has TRBV29-1 and TRBJ2-3; a weak D match, TRBD2 (6 bases). V gave up 4 bases and J gave up 2 bases, with 16 bases separating them. The length of the CDR3 is 15 residues. The V gene's germline CDR1 is SQVTM and CDR2 ANQGSEA. CDR3 in amino acids: CSVVSSGDPTDTQYF. The DNA of the CDR3 is TGCAGCGTTGTTTCATCGGGAGACCCCACAGATACGCAGTATTTT.

There are a few counts of this clonotype. The chain joins TRBV11-2 to TRBJ2-2; 11 positions match TRBD1. This CDR3 contains 19 residues. Trimming at V came to 4 bases and at J to 0 bases, leaving 10 bases not matched to a gene. Germline V lookup: CDR1 SGHAT, CDR2 FQNNGV. The CDR3 sequence: CASSSPPRDRGTNTGELFF. CDR3 DNA: TGTGCCAGCAGCTCCCCTCCCCGGGACAGGGGGACGAACACCGGGGAGCTGTTTTTT.

The DNA for the CDR3 is TGTGCCAGCGGGGCACGGGAGACCCAGTACTTC. This encodes CASGARETQYF. The genes are TRBV7-2 and TRBJ2-5; the D gene is possibly TRBD1 (5 bases). The CDR3 has 11 residues. Trimming removed 8 bases at V and 5 bases at J, with 9 bases between. Germline values: CDR1 SGHTA, CDR2 FQGNSA.

This clonotype was seen ten or more times. The genes are TRBV5-5 and TRBJ2-7; 11 bases map to TRBD2. The CDR3 loop spans 15 amino acids. The germline V gene encodes CDR1 SGHKS and CDR2 YYEKEE (reference sequence). The V segment lost 4 bases and the J segment 2 bases; nucleotides outside the gene matches: 5. Here the CDR3 DNA reads TGTGCCAGCAGCGAGAGACTAGCGGGAACCTACGAGCAGTACTTC. This gives the protein CASSERLAGTYEQYF.

This clonotype was observed many times. V is TRBV20-1 and J is TRBJ2-7, with 8 bases lining up with TRBD2. The CDR3 consists of 11 residues. In germline, CDR1 is DFQATT, CDR2 SNEGSKA (reference sequence). With V trimmed by 3 bases and J by 9 bases, 4 bases remained unmatched. This CDR3 reads CSARQRELQYF. The DNA of the CDR3 is TGCAGTGCTAGGCAGCGGGAGTTGCAGTACTTC.

The rearrangement joins TRBV6-1 to TRBJ1-2, with D tentatively TRBD1 (5 bases). Trimming took 4 bases from V and 4 from J, leaving 10 bases between them. Per germline, CDR1 MNHNS and CDR2 SASEGT. This CDR3 comprises 13 residues. The CDR3: CASSATGGYGYTF. CDR3 coding DNA: TGTGCCAGCAGTGCCACAGGTGGCTATGGCTACACCTTC.

The rearrangement links TRBV30 to TRBJ1-5, with 7 bases fitting TRBD1. The CDR3 consists of 16 residues. V lost 1 base, J lost 7 bases, and 13 bases stayed unmatched. Looked up from germline, CDR1 is GTSNPN and CDR2 is SVGIG (reference sequence). The DNA of the CDR3 is TGTGCCTGGAGTGCAACAGGCAGGGGGACGAGACAGCCCCAGCATTTT. This encodes CAWSATGRGTRQPQHF.

The sample holds a few counts of this clonotype. The chain links TRBV12-3 or TRBV12-4 to TRBJ2-2, with unresolved D. Deletions cut 1 base from V and 1 base from J, with 7 bases between. There are 15 residues in the CDR3. DNA of the CDR3: TGTGCCAGCAGTTTAGGCTGGCAGAACACCGGGGAGCTGTTTTTT. Its translation: CASSLGWQNTGELFF.

The rearrangement links TRBV7-9 to TRBJ1-2; the match to TRBD1 covers 7 bases. CDR3 length: 15 amino acids. After removal of 3 bases from V and 8 bases from J, the junction contained 12 bases not matched to a gene. In germline, CDR1 is SEHNR, CDR2 FQNEAQ (reference sequence). The CDR3 region is CASSLTGNPLSGYTF. The CDR3 DNA follows: TGTGCCAGCAGCTTGACAGGGAACCCGCTGTCGGGCTACACCTTC.

The table lists this clonotype with a few counts. The chain employs TRBV9 and TRBJ2-1; 7 bases map to TRBD2. After removal of 0 bases from V and 13 bases from J, the junction contained 7 bases not matched to a gene. CDR3 size: 13 residues. Germline values: CDR1 SGDLS, CDR2 YYNGEE. The CDR3 DNA is TGTGCCAGCAGCGTAGGCGGGCGGGAGACACAGTTCTTC. This gives the protein CASSVGGRETQFF.

This clonotype came up a few times. The V gene is TRBV6-2 or TRBV6-3, the J gene TRBJ2-5; the match to TRBD2 covers 9 bases. CDR1 is MNHEY, CDR2 SVGEGT, per germline. Losses at the gene ends were 6 bases for V and 7 bases for J; bases not matched to a gene: 9. The CDR3 runs to 14 residues. The CDR3 reads CASSLAGAFGTQYF. In DNA, the CDR3 is TGTGCCAGCAGCTTAGCGGGAGCCTTTGGGACCCAGTACTTC.

The sample holds a few counts of this clonotype. Germline is not matched at one junction end, which may reflect a read error. This chain joins TRBV2 and TRBJ1-3; TRBD1 aligns across 8 bases. CDR1 and CDR2 from the germline V gene are SNHLY and FYNNEI. The CDR3 is 16 amino acids. CDR3 nucleotides: TGTGCCAGCAGCGAAGGACAGGGAAACTCTGGAAACACCATATATTTT. Translating gives CASSEGQGNSGNTIYF.

This clonotype was detected ten times or more. The rearrangement joins TRBV20-1 to TRBJ2-4, with no clear D. Trimming removed 4 bases at V and 1 base at J, with 14 bases between. CDR3 length: 15 amino acids. In germline, CDR1 is DFQATT, CDR2 SNEGSKA (reference sequence). The CDR3 bases are TGCAGTGCTACCCGTTCCCAATCGGCCAAAAACATTCAGTACTTC. This gives the protein CSATRSQSAKNIQYF.

The chain joins TRBV7-2 to TRBJ2-5; 15 bases fit TRBD2. The CDR3 is 17 amino acids. Germline assignment: CDR1 SGHTA and CDR2 FQGNSA. Trimming removed 2 bases from V and 5 bases from J; junction bases left unmatched: 6. The DNA of the CDR3 is TGTGCCAGCAGCTTAATTGGGACTAGCGGGGGGCAGGAGACCCAGTACTTC. This gives the protein CASSLIGTSGGQETQYF.

CDR3 DNA sequence: TGTGCCAGCAGTTACTCCAGGGGACGCAGAGAGACCCAGTACTTC. Translation gives CASSYSRGRRETQYF. This chain uses TRBV6-2 or TRBV6-3 with TRBJ2-5; D might be TRBD1 (6 bases). Trimming removed 0 bases from V and 4 bases from J, with 12 bases in between. CDR1 and CDR2 from the germline V gene are MNHEY and SVGEGT. The CDR3 has 15 residues.

This clonotype has only a few counts. The chain couples TRBV30 to TRBJ1-5; D not resolved. Germline CDR1 reads GTSNPN; CDR2 reads SVGIG (reference sequence). V shed 3 bases and J shed 0 bases, with 6 bases lying between them. CDR3 size: 13 residues. CDR3 amino acids: CAWSVNSNQPQHF. DNA for the CDR3: TGTGCCTGGAGCGTAAATAGCAATCAGCCCCAGCATTTT.

This clonotype has at least ten counts. DNA of the CDR3: TGTGCCACCAGCGTCGGGGCTCCGGGGGAGCAGTACTTC. It specifies CATSVGAPGEQYF. The chain couples TRBV15 to TRBJ2-7, with D perhaps given as TRBD1 or TRBD2 (5 bases each). Trimming left V 5 bases short and J 7 bases short, with 15 bases between. Germline lookup yields CDR1 LNHNV and CDR2 YYDKDF (reference sequence). The CDR3 consists of 13 residues.

The chain joins TRBV10-2 to TRBJ2-2, with 8 bases fitting TRBD2. Germline V CDR1 and CDR2: WSHSY, SAAADI. V was clipped by 6 bases and J by 7 bases; unmatched bases: 7. The CDR3 covers 14 residues. CDR3 protein: CASRDGGANGELFF. The CDR3 DNA reads TGCGCCAGCAGGGACGGGGGGGCTAACGGGGAGCTGTTTTTT.

The CDR3 sequence is CASSPAQETTYNEQFF. For the CDR3, the DNA is TGTGCCAGCTCACCCGCACAAGAGACTACCTACAATGAGCAGTTCTTC. The rearrangement links TRBV18 to TRBJ2-1, with a tentative D call TRBD2 (5 bases). Germline V gene data show CDR1 as KGHSH and CDR2 as LQKENI. The CDR3 consists of 16 residues. V dropped 3 bases and J dropped 2 bases, with 14 bases sitting between them. Full variable domain (outside the CDR3, taken from reference TRBV18 and TRBJ2-1): NAGVMQNPRHLVRRRGQEARLRCSPMKGHSHVYWYRQLPEEGLKFMVYLQKENIIDESGMPKERFSAEFPKEGPSILRIQQVVRGDSAAYFCASSPAQETTYNEQFFGPGTRLTVL.

The chain joins TRBV4-3 to TRBJ1-2, with TRBD1 matching over 7 bases. V gave up 3 bases and J gave up 4 bases; unmatched junction bases: 11. This CDR3 contains 16 residues. CDR1 and CDR2 from the germline V gene are LGHNA and YSLEER. The CDR3 sequence: CASSHNGAAGGYGYTF. For the CDR3, the DNA is TGCGCCAGCAGCCACAACGGGGCGGCAGGGGGCTATGGCTACACCTTC.